This TCR beta chain originates from a study of Ad26.COV2.S vaccination and SARS-CoV-2 variants. Study-level points and caveats: Vaccine and placebo recipients had similar non-spike TCR breadth.

Comment on this clone: Its antigen is not known.

Using immunoSEQ multiplex PCR, the repertoire was profiled, and TCRdb retains in-frame clones only, with some absent. The data show 350,000 to 500,000 clones, with approximately 87% seen just once and 3.6% held by the top ten. The CDR3 loop spans 15 amino acids. The germline V gene has CDR1 GTSNPN and CDR2 SVGIG (reference sequence). V was pared by 1 base and J by 0 bases, with 10 bases between. Documented treatment: around 19 received Ad26.COV2.S at low or high dose, single or two shots; 5 received placebo; per-sample allocation not given. Sample collection was performed on day 63 after the first vaccine or placebo injection.

The sequence came from a person between 18 and 60 years old who received the Ad26.COV2.S COVID-19 vaccine or a placebo. V gene TRBV30 combines with J gene TRBJ1-3; D possibly corresponds to TRBD1 (5 bases). Sequencing was performed on peripheral blood, taken in a trial of Ad26.COV2.S vaccine versus placebo. For the CDR3, the DNA is TGTGCCTGGAGTGCCGACAGAGGCTCTGGAAACACCATATATTTT. Encoded protein: CAWSADRGSGNTIYF.